This T cell receptor (beta chain) was identified in a study of shared clonotypes between healthy human individuals. Study summary: Three plates were used per donor for CD4 naive, three for CD4 memory, two for CD8 naive and one for CD8 memory.

Whole-study findings and limits: Sharing across four donors was highest in naive CD4 (around 5%) and lowest in memory CD8 (roughly 0.4%). In contrast to clonotypes shared by all four donors, non-shared clonotypes had lower generation probabilities.

About this clone: The antigen remains undetermined.

Each subset's genomic DNA was shared equally among a number of immunoSEQ plates. Assay: immunoSEQ multiplex PCR; the TCRdb copy retains only in-frame clones and omits some. The sample gives just over 2,000,000 clones, about 95% of which show up once; approximately 0.13% is in the top ten. This CDR3 comprises 14 residues. Trimming pared 2 bases from V and 0 bases from J, leaving 8 bases between. The germline V gene encodes CDR1 MNHEY and CDR2 SVGAGI. This TCR derives from a man in his late teens or twenties in good health. Sequencing was carried out using naive CD4+ T cells sorted from blood. Subset denoted: CD45RA+ positively selected. J is TRBJ2-7 and V is TRBV6-5; tentative D call: TRBD1 (6 bases). CDR3: CASSYGQYSYEQYF. CDR3 DNA: TGTGCCAGCAGTTACGGACAGTACTCCTACGAGCAGTACTTC.